These T cell receptor beta chains were read from a single sample in a study of regulatory T cells in long-lasting Graves disease. TCRdb used MiXCR to reprocess the multiplex PCR reads, holding one entry per CDR3 protein. Of roughly 380,000 distinct CDR3 sequences in the sample, 16% were seen once. These data also formed part of another study, on T cells in Graves' hyperthyroidism and ophthalmopathy.

The material sequenced was peripheral blood mononuclear cells (PBMCs), taken at new diagnosis, from a patient treated with antithyroid drugs. Receptors were obtained from a man between 40 and 49 years old with Graves disease. Both conserved end residues are part of each CDR3. Each record gives: V gene, D gene, J gene, clone size, CDR3 protein, CDR3 DNA. A D gene is named only where the DNA matches it firmly. A clone size is listed for some rows: how often the clone was seen (once, few, many), or a class if it is expanded.

TRBV18	TRBD1	TRBJ1-1	many	CASSPDRRNTEAFF	TGTGCCAGCTCACCGGACAGGCGGAACACTGAAGCTTTCTTT
TRBV5-4	TRBD1	TRBJ1-1	many	CASSLGGTGEAFF	TGTGCCAGCAGCTTGGGGGGGACAGGCGAAGCTTTCTTT
TRBV12-3/TRBV12-4	TRBD2	TRBJ2-5	many	CASTITTSGDRQETQYF	TGTGCCAGCACCATTACGACTAGCGGGGATCGACAAGAGACCCAGTACTTC
TRBV7-2	TRBD1	TRBJ1-1	many	CASSARQGGAAFF	TGTGCCAGCAGCGCTAGACAGGGTGGAGCAGCTTTCTTT
TRBV12-3/TRBV12-4	-	TRBJ2-1	many	CASSLRGGTAPQFF	TGTGCCAGCAGTTTAAGGGGGGGGACAGCACCCCAGTTCTTC
TRBV9	TRBD1	TRBJ1-1	-	CASSYRDRGNTEAFF	TGTGCCAGCAGCTACAGGGACAGGGGGAACACTGAAGCTTTCTTT
TRBV20-1	TRBD1	TRBJ1-6	many	CSARDSRTGEGSPLHF	TGCAGTGCTAGAGATAGCCGGACAGGGGAGGGCTCACCCCTCCACTTT
TRBV29-1	TRBD1	TRBJ2-7	-	CSVEKGQDHEQYF	TGCAGCGTTGAGAAGGGACAGGACCACGAGCAGTACTTC
TRBV4-2	TRBD1	TRBJ1-4	-	CASSQDAGQGDEKLFF	TGTGCCAGCAGCCAAGATGCAGGACAGGGGGATGAAAAACTGTTTTTT
TRBV28	-	TRBJ2-7	many	CASTTRPYEQYF	TGTGCCAGCACCACTCGGCCCTACGAGCAGTACTTC
TRBV6-1	-	TRBJ1-5	many	CASKEARSNQPQHF	TGTGCCAGCAAGGAAGCTAGGAGCAATCAGCCCCAGCATTTT
TRBV7-6	-	TRBJ2-1	many	CASSLRGMEQFF	TGTGCCAGCAGCTTACGGGGTATGGAGCAGTTCTTC
TRBV18	TRBD1	TRBJ1-4	many	CASSKPRDSGGKLFF	TGTGCCAGCTCAAAACCCCGGGACAGCGGCGGAAAACTGTTTTTT
TRBV27	TRBD1	TRBJ1-6	many	CASSPGQPNRYNSPLHF	TGTGCCAGCAGTCCGGGACAGCCCAACAGGTATAATTCACCCCTCCACTTT
TRBV2	-	TRBJ1-2	many	CASSYTGTIGYTF	TGTGCCAGCAGTTACACAGGGACGATTGGCTACACCTTC
TRBV18	-	TRBJ1-1	-	CASATGGAFGAFF	TGTGCCAGCGCGACCGGGGGGGCGTTCGGGGCTTTCTTT
TRBV7-9	TRBD2	TRBJ2-5	-	CASSLGSGGLVQTLRQETQYF	TGTGCCAGCAGCTTAGGCAGCGGGGGGCTTGTACAGACCCTCAGACAAGAGACCCAGTACTTC
TRBV7-9	-	TRBJ2-5	many	CASSLFEGTGETQYF	TGTGCCAGCAGCTTATTCGAGGGGACCGGGGAGACCCAGTACTTC
TRBV7-8	-	TRBJ1-1	-	CASSLLKGTEAFF	TGTGCCAGCAGCCTACTGAAGGGCACTGAAGCTTTCTTT
TRBV4-1	-	TRBJ2-4	few	CASSPFGTPAKNIQYF	TGCGCCAGCAGCCCGTTTGGCACCCCAGCCAAAAACATTCAGTACTTC
TRBV7-3	-	TRBJ1-6	many	CASSLGARGQSPLHF	TGTGCCAGCAGCTTAGGGGCACGGGGTCAGTCACCCCTCCACTTT
TRBV12-3/TRBV12-4	TRBD2	TRBJ2-3	many	CASRPGLAGGAQYF	TGTGCCAGCAGACCCGGACTAGCGGGGGGGGCGCAGTATTTT
TRBV5-1	TRBD2	TRBJ2-3	few	CASSPQRGDTDTQYF	TGCGCCAGCAGCCCACAGCGGGGGGACACAGATACGCAGTATTTT
TRBV28	-	TRBJ1-2	many	CAILSHREDGYTF	TGTGCCATCCTCTCCCACAGGGAAGATGGCTACACCTTC
TRBV28	-	TRBJ2-4	many	CASSFPGGIAKNIQYF	TGTGCCAGCAGTTTTCCAGGGGGGATAGCCAAAAACATTCAGTACTTC
TRBV5-1	-	TRBJ2-2	many	CASTPMGSANTGELFF	TGCGCCAGCACCCCGATGGGCAGCGCGAACACCGGGGAGCTGTTTTTT
TRBV30	-	TRBJ2-7	many	CAWSEGIHYEQYF	TGTGCCTGGAGCGAAGGGATCCATTACGAGCAGTACTTC
TRBV27	-	TRBJ1-1	many	CASSLWGRGAFF	TGTGCCAGCAGTTTATGGGGCAGGGGAGCTTTCTTT
TRBV4-2	TRBD2	TRBJ2-7	many	CASSVQSGGASYEQYF	TGTGCCAGCAGCGTTCAAAGCGGGGGGGCCTCCTACGAGCAGTACTTC
TRBV12-3/TRBV12-4	TRBD1	TRBJ1-2	many	CASSGDSKAYGYTF	TGTGCCAGCAGCGGGGACAGTAAAGCGTATGGCTACACCTTC
TRBV7-2	TRBD2	TRBJ2-7	many	CASSRWGGPYEQYF	TGTGCCAGCAGCCGATGGGGAGGGCCCTACGAGCAGTACTTC
TRBV25-1	-	TRBJ1-3	-	CASRGGGRSGNTIYF	TGTGCCAGTAGGGGTGGGGGACGCTCTGGAAACACCATATATTTT
TRBV11-1	-	TRBJ1-1	-	CASSLRARTEAFF	TGTGCCAGCAGTTTGAGGGCTCGCACTGAAGCTTTCTTT
TRBV27	-	TRBJ1-1	many	CASRTRYTEAFF	TGTGCCAGCAGAACAAGGTACACTGAAGCTTTCTTT
TRBV12-3/TRBV12-4	-	TRBJ1-4	many	CASSFRANEKLFF	TGTGCCAGCAGTTTCCGCGCAAATGAAAAACTGTTTTTT
TRBV7-9	-	TRBJ2-2	many	CASSRRGTGELFF	TGTGCCAGCAGCCGACGCGGCACCGGGGAGCTGTTTTTT
TRBV12-3/TRBV12-4	TRBD1	TRBJ1-5	many	CASSSRGTGLLRSNQPQHF	TGTGCCAGCAGTTCGCGGGGGACAGGTCTCCTGAGGAGCAATCAGCCCCAGCATTTT
TRBV6-1	-	TRBJ2-7	many	CASTPGGSLSYEQYF	TGTGCCAGCACCCCGGGCGGGTCTCTCTCCTACGAGCAGTACTTC
TRBV28	-	TRBJ2-5	-	CASSLTGVQRTQYF	TGTGCCAGCAGCTTAACGGGGGTGCAGAGGACCCAGTACTTC
TRBV28	TRBD2	TRBJ2-3	-	CASSPLAGLTDTQYF	TGTGCCAGCAGTCCTCTAGCGGGGCTCACAGATACGCAGTATTTT
TRBV7-2	TRBD2	TRBJ2-3	many	CASSFGGYGLTDTQYF	TGTGCCAGCAGCTTCGGGGGGTACGGACTAACAGATACGCAGTATTTT
TRBV4-3	-	TRBJ1-5	-	CASSQGQYNSNQPQHF	TGCGCCAGCAGCCAAGGGCAGTACAATAGCAATCAGCCCCAGCATTTT
TRBV28	-	TRBJ2-7	many	CASSSGTFREQYF	TGTGCCAGCAGTTCCGGGACTTTCAGGGAGCAGTACTTC
TRBV3-1	TRBD1	TRBJ2-7	-	CASSPPGQGFEQYF	TGTGCCAGCAGCCCCCCGGGACAGGGATTCGAGCAGTACTTC
TRBV6-1	-	TRBJ2-7	-	CASSQGGSYEQYF	TGTGCCAGCAGCCAGGGGGGGTCCTACGAGCAGTACTTC